The source of this T cell receptor (beta chain) is a study of blood T cell repertoires in COVID-19. As processed by the authors: Reference gene primer amplification gave estimated nucleated cell counts. TCRdb keeps only in-frame clones here, not all; method: immunoSEQ multiplex PCR. V, J and clone size are those of that table, while D and trimming were read from the DNA. In the table there are over 150,000 clones, around 80% of which are singletons. The CDR3 has 13 residues. This chain connects TRBV12-3 or TRBV12-4 to TRBJ2-1, with 7 positions matching TRBD2. Sequenced sample: peripheral blood. The clonotype was recovered from a woman aged 40-49 years with COVID-19, enrolled during active disease. As DNA, the CDR3 is TGTGCTGTTTGCCTAGCGGAGAACAATGAGCAGTTCTTC. It yields the protein CAVCLAENNEQFF.